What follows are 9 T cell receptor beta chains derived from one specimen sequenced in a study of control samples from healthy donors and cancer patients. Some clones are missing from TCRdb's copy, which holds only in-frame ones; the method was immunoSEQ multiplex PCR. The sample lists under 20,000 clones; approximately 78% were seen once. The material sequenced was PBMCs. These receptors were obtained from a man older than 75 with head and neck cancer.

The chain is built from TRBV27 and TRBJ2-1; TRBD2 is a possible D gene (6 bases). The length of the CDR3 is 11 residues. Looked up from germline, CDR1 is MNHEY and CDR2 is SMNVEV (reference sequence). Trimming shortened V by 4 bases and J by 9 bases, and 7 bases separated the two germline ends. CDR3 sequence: CASSWRGEQFF. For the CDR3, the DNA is TGTGCCAGCAGTTGGAGGGGTGAGCAGTTCTTC.

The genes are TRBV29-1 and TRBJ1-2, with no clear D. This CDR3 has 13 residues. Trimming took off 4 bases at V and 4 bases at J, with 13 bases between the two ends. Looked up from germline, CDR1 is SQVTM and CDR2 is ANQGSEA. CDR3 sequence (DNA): TGCAGCGTTGTGGGAAAGACATCCTATGGCTACACCTTC. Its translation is CSVVGKTSYGYTF.

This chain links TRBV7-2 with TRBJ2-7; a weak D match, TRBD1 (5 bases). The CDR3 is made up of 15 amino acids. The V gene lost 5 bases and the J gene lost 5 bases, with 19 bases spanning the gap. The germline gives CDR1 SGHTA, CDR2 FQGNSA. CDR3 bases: TGTGCCAGCAGCCCCCAAGGCAGGGTTCATGACGAGCAGTACTTC. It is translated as CASSPQGRVHDEQYF.

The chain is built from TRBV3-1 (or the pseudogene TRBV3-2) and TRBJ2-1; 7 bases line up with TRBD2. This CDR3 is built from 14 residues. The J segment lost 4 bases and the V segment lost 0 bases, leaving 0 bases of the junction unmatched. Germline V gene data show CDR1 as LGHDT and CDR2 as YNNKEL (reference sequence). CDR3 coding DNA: TGTGCCAGCAGCCAAGATAGCGGGTACAATGAGCAGTTCTTC. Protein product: CASSQDSGYNEQFF.

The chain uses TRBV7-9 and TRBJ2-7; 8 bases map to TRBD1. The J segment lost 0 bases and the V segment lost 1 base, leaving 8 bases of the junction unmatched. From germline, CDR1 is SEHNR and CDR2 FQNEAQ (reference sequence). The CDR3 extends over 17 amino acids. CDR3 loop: CASSLGQGREPSYEQYF. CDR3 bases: TGTGCCAGCAGCTTAGGACAGGGGCGTGAGCCCTCCTACGAGCAGTACTTC. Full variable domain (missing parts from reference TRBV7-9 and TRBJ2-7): DTGVSQNPRHKITKRGQNVTFRCDPISEHNRLYWYRQTLGQGPEFLTYFQNEAQLEKSRLLSDRFSAERPKGSFSTLEIQRTEQGDSAMYLCASSLGQGREPSYEQYFGPGTRLTVT.

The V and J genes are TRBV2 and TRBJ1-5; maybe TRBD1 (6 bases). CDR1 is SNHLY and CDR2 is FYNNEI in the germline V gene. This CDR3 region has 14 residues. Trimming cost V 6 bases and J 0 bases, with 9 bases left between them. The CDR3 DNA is TGTGCCAGCAGGGTGGACAGTAGCAATCAGCCCCAGCATTTT. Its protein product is CASRVDSSNQPQHF.

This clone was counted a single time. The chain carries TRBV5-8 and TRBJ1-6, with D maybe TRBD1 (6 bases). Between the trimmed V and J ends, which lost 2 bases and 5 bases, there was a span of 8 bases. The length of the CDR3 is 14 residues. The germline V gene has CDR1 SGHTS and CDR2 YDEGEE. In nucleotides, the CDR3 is TGTGCCAGCAGCTTAGGGGGGAATAATTCACCCCTCCACTTT. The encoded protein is CASSLGGNNSPLHF.

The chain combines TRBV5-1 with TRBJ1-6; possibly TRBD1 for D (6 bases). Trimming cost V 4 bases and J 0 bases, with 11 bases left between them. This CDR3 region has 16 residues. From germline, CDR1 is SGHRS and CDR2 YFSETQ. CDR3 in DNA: TGCGCCAGCAGCCCCTGGGACACCTCCTATAATTCACCCCTCCACTTT. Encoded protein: CASSPWDTSYNSPLHF.

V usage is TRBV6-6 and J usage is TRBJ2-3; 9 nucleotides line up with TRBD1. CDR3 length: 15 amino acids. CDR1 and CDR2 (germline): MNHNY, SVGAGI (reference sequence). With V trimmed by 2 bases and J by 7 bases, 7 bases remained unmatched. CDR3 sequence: CASSYNNRGPNTQYF. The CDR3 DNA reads TGTGCCAGCAGTTACAACAACAGGGGGCCAAATACGCAGTATTTT.